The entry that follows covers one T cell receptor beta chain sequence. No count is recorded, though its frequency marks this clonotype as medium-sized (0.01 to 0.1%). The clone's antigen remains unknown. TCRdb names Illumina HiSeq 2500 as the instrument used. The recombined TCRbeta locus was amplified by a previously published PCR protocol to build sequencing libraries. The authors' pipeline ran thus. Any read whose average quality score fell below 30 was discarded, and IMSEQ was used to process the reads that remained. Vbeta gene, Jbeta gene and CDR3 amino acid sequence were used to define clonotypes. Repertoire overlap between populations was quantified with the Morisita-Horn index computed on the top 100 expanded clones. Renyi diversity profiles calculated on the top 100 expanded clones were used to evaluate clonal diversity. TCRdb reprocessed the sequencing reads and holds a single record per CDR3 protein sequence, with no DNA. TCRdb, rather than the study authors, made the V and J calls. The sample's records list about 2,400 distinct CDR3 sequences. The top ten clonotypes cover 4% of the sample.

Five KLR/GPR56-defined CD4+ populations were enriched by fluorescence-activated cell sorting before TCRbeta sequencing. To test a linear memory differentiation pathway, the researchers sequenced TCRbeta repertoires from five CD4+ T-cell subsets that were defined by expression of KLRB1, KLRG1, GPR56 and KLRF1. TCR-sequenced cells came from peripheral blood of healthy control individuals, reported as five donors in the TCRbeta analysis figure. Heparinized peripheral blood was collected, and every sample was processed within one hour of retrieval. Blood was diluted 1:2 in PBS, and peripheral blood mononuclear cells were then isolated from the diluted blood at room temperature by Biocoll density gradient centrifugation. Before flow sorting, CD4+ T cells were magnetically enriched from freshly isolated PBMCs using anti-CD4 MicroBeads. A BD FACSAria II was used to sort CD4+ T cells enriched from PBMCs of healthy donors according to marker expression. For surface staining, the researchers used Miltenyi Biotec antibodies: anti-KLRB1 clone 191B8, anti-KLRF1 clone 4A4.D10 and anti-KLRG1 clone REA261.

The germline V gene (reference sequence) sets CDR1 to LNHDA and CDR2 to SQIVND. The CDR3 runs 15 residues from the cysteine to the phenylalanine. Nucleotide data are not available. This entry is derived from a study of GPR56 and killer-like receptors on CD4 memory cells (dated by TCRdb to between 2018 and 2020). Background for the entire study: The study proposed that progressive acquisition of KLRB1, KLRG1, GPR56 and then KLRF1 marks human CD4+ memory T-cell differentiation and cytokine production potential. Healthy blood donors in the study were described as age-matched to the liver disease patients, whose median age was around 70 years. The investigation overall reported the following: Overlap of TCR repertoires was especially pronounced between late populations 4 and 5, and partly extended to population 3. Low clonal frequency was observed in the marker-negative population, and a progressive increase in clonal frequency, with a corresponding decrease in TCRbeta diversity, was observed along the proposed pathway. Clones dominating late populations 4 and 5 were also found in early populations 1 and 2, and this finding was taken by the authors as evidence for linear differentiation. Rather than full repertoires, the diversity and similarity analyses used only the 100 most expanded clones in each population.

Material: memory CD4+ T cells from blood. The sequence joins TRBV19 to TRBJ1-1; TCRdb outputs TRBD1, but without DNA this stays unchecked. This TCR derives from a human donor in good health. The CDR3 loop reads CASRDRGLSDTEAFF.